The table lists the clone carrying this T cell receptor (beta chain) with a count of one. This entry belongs to a study of blood T cell repertoires in COVID-19. Study-level information: From the United States, Italy and Spain came samples of acute and convalescent COVID-19. The cDNA or gDNA used as material had been derived from T cells, B-cell-depleted T cells, or PBMCs.

Per the authors' pipeline: Amplification from reference gene primers served as the basis for estimated nucleated cell counts. Assay used: immunoSEQ multiplex PCR; TCRdb lists only in-frame clones, some missing. V and J calls and clone size follow that table, whereas D and trimming were derived from the DNA. The top ten hold under 20% of the sample, which has fewer than 200,000 clones, less than 80% seen once. J lost 5 bases, V lost 4 bases, and 20 bases had no gene match. CDR3 length: 19 amino acids. The germline V gene encodes CDR1 SGHRS and CDR2 YFSETQ. Sequences were obtained from PBMCs or T cells enriched from blood (not recorded which). The clonotype was recovered from a woman aged 70 to 79 in a cohort exposed to, infected with or recovered from COVID-19 (not recorded which). The V gene is TRBV5-1, the J gene TRBJ1-2; TRBD1 agrees at 10 bases. Here the CDR3 DNA reads TGCGCCAGCAGCGTCGCCGACAGAGGGACAGGGGAAAGGGGTTATGGCTACACCTTC. Amino acids: CASSVADRGTGERGYGYTF.